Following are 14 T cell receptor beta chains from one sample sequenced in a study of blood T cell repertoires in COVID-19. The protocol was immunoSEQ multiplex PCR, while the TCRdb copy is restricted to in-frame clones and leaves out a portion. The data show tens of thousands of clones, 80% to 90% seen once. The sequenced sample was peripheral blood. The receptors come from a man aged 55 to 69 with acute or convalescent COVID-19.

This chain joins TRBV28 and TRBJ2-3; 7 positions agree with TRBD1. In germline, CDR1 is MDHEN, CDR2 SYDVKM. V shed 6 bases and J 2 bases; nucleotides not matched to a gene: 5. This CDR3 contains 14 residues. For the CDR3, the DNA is TGTGCCAGCAGCTGGGACAGACACACAGATACGCAGTATTTT. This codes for CASSWDRHTDTQYF.

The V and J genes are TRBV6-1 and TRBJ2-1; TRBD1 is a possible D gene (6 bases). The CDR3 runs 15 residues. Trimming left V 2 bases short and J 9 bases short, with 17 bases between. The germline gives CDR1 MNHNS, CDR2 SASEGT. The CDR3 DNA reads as TGTGCCAGCAGTGAATTCGACAGGTTCTTGAGTGAGCAGTTCTTC. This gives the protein CASSEFDRFLSEQFF.

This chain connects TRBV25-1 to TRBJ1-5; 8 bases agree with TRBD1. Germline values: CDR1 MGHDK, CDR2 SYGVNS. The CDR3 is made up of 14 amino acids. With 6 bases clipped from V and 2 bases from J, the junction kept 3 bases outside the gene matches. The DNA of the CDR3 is TGTGCCAGCAGCCAGACAGGGGGCAATCAGCCCCAGCATTTT. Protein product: CASSQTGGNQPQHF. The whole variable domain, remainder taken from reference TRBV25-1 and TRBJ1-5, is EADIYQTPRYLVIGTGKKITLECSQTMGHDKMYWYQQDPGMELHLIHYSYGVNSTEKGDLSSESTVSRIRTEHFPLTLESARPSHTSQYLCASSQTGGNQPQHFGDGTRLSIL.

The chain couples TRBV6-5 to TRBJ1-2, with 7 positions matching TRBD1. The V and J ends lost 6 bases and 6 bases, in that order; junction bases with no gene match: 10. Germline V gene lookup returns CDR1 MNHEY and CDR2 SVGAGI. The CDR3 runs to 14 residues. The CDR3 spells CASRNRGWEDGYTF. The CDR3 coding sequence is TGTGCCAGCAGGAACAGGGGATGGGAGGATGGCTACACCTTC.

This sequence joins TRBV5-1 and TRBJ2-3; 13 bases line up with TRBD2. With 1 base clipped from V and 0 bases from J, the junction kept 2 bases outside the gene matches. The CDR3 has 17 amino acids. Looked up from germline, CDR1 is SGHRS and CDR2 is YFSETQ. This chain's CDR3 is CASSLLTSGGSTDTQYF. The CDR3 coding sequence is TGCGCCAGCAGCTTGCTGACTAGCGGGGGGAGCACAGATACGCAGTATTTT.

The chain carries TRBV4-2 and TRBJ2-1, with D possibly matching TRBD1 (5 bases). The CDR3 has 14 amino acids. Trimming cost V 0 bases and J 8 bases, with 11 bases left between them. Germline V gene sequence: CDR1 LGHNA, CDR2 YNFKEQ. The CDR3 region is CASSQDKRGYEQFF. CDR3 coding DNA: TGTGCCAGCAGCCAAGATAAAAGGGGCTATGAGCAGTTCTTC.

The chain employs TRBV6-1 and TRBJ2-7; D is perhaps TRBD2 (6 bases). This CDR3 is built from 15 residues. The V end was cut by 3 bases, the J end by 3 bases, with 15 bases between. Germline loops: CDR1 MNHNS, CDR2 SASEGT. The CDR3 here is CASSDAVAASYEQYF. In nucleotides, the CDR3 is TGTGCCAGCAGTGACGCGGTAGCGGCAAGCTACGAGCAGTACTTC.

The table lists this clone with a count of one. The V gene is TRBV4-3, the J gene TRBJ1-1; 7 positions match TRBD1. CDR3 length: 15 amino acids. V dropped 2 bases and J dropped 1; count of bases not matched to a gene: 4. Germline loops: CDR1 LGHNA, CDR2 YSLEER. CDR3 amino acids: CASSQPGQPNTEAFF. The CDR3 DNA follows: TGCGCCAGCAGCCAACCGGGACAGCCGAACACTGAAGCTTTCTTT.

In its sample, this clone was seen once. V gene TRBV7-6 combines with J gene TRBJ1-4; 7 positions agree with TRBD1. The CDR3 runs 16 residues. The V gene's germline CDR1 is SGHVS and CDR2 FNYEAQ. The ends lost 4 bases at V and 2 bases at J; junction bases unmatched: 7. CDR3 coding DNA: TGTGCCAGCAGCTCCCTTTACAGGGGCACTAATGAAAAACTGTTTTTT. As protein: CASSSLYRGTNEKLFF.

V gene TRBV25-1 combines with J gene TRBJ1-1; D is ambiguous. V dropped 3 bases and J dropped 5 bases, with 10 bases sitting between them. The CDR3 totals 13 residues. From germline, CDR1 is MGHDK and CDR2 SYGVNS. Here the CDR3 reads CASSEFLRTEAFF. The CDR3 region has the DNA TGTGCCAGCAGTGAGTTCCTACGGACTGAAGCTTTCTTT.

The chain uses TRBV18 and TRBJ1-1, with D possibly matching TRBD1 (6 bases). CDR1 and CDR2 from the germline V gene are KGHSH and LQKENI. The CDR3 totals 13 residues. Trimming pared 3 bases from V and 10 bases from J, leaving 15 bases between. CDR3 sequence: CASSPTGGPGAFF. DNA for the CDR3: TGTGCCAGCTCACCTACCGGGGGGCCTGGAGCTTTCTTT.

CDR3: CASAASGGSEQYF. CDR3 nucleotides: TGTGCCAGCGCGGCGTCAGGGGGTAGCGAGCAGTACTTC. The chain links TRBV28 to TRBJ2-7, with 7 bases matching TRBD1. Germline-derived CDR1 and CDR2 are MDHEN and SYDVKM. This CDR3 is built from 13 residues. Unmatched junction bases numbered 10, after V lost 8 bases and J lost 6 bases.

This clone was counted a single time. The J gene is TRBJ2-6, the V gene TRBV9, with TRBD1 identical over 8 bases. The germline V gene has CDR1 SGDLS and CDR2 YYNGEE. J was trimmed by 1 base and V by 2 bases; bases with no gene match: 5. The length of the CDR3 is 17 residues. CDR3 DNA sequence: TGTGCCAGCAGCGTGACAGGGGTTGGTTCTGGGGCCAACGTCCTGACTTTC. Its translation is CASSVTGVGSGANVLTF.

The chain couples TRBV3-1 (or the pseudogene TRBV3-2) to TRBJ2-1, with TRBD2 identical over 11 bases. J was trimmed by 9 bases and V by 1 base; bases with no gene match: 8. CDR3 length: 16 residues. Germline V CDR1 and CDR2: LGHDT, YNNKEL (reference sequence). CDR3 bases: TGTGCCAGCAGCCAAGGGGGCAGACTAGCGGGACTTGAGCAGTTCTTC. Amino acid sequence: CASSQGGRLAGLEQFF.